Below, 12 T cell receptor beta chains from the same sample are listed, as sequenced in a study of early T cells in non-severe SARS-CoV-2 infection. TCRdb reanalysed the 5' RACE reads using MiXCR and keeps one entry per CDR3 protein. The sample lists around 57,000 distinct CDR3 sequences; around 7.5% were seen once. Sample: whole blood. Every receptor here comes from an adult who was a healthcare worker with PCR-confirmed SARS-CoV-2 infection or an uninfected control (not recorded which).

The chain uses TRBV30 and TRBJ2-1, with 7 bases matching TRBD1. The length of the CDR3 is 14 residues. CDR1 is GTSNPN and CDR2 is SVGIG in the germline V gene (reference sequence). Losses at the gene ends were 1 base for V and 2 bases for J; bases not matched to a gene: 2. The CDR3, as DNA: TGTGCCTGGAGTGCGGGACAGACCTACAATGAGCAGTTCTTC. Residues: CAWSAGQTYNEQFF.

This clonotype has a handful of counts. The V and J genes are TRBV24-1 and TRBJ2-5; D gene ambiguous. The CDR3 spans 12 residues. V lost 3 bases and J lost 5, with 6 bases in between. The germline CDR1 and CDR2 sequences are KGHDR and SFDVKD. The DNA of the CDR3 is TGTGCCACCAGTGATCCCGGGGAGACCCAGTACTTC. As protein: CATSDPGETQYF.

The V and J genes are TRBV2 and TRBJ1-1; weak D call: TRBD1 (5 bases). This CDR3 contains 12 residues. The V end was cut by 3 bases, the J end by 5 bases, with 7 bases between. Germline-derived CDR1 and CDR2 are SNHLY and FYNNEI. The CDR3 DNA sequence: TGTGCCAGCAGTGAGGAGGGGACTGAAGCTTTCTTT. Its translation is CASSEEGTEAFF.

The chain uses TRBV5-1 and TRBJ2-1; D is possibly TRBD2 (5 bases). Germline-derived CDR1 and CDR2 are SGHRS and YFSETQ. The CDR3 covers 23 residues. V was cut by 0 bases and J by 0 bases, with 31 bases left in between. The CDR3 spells CASSLDEMDLPPTRSSSYNEQFF. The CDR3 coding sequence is TGCGCCAGCAGCTTGGACGAGATGGACTTACCCCCCACTCGCTCGAGCTCCTACAATGAGCAGTTCTTC.

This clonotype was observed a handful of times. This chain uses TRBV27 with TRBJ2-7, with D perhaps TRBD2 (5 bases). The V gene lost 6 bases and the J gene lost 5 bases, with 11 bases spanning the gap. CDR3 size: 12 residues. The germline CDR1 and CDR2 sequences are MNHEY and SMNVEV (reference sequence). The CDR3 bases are TGTGCCAGCAGCGGCGGGCCCCACGAGCAGTACTTC. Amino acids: CASSGGPHEQYF.

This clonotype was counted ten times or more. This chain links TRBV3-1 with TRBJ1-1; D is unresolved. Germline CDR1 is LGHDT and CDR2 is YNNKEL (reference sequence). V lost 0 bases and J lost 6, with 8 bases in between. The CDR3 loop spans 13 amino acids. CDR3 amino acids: CASSQDWASEAFF. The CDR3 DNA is TGTGCCAGCAGCCAAGATTGGGCTTCTGAAGCTTTCTTT.

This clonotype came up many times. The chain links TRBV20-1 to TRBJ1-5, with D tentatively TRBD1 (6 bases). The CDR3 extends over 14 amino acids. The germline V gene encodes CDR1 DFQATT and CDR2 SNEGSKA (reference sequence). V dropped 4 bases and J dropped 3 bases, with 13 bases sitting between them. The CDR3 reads CSAIKGGTNQPQHF. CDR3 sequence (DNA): TGCAGTGCTATCAAAGGGGGGACCAATCAGCCCCAGCATTTT.

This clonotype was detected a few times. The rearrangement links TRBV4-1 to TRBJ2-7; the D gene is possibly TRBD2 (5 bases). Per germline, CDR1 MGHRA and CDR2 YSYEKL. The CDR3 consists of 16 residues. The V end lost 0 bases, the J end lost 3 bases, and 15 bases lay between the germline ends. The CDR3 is CASSQEVVGVHYEQYF. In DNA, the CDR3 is TGCGCCAGCAGCCAAGAAGTTGTCGGGGTCCACTACGAGCAGTACTTC.

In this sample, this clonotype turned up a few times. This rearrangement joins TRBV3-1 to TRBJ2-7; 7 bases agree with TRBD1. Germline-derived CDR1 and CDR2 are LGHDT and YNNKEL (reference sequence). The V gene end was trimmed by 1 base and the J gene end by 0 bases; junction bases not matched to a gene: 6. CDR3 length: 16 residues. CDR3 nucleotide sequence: TGTGCCAGCAGCCAAGTCGCGACAGGGTCCTCCTACGAGCAGTACTTC. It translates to CASSQVATGSSYEQYF.

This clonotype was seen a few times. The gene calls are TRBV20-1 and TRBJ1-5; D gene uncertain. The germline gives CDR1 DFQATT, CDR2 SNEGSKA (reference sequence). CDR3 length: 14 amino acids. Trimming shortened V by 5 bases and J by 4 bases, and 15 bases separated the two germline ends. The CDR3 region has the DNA TGCAGTGCTTCGTACGGAACCGGGAATCAGCCCCAGCATTTT. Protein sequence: CSASYGTGNQPQHF.

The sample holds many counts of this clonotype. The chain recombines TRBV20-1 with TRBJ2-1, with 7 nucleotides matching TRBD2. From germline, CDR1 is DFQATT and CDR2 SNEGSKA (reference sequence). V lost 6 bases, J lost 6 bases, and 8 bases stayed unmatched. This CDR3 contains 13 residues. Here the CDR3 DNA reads TGCAGTGCCTGGGAGACTAGCACCAATGAGCAGTTCTTC. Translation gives CSAWETSTNEQFF.

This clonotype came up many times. CDR3 nucleotide sequence: TGTGCCAGCATCGAGGGGGGGGCAGGTCACAATGAGCAGTTCTTC. Protein: CASIEGGAGHNEQFF. This chain uses TRBV7-2 with TRBJ2-1; D possibly corresponds to TRBD2 (7 bases). The CDR3 is made up of 15 amino acids. Between the trimmed V and J ends, which lost 7 bases and 5 bases, there was a span of 18 bases. The germline CDR1 and CDR2 sequences are SGHTA and FQGNSA. The whole variable domain, filled in from reference TRBV7-2 and TRBJ2-1, reads GAGVSQSPSNKVTEKGKDVELRCDPISGHTALYWYRQSLGQGLEFLIYFQGNSAPDKSGLPSDRFSAERTGGSVSTLTIQRTQQEDSAVYLCASIEGGAGHNEQFFGPGTRLTVL.